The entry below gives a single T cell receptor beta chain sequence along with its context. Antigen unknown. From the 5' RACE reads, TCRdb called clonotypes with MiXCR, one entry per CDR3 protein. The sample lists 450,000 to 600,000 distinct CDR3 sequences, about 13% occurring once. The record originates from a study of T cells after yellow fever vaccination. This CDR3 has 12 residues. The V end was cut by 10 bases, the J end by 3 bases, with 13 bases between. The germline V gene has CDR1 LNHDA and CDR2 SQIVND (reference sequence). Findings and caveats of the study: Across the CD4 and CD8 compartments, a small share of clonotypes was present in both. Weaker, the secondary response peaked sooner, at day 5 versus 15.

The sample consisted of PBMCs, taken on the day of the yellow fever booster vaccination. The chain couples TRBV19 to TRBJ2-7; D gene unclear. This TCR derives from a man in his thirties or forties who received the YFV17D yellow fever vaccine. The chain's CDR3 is CATSISGYEQYF. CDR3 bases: TGTGCCACCTCGATATCGGGCTACGAGCAGTACTTC.